Each of the 5 T cell receptor beta chains below was sequenced from the same sample in a study of shared clonotypes between healthy human individuals. It was CD45RO-negative cells, positively selected for CCR7, that made up naive CD8 cells, with terminally differentiated effector memory CD45RA+ cells excluded. Sequenced by immunoSEQ multiplex PCR; TCRdb stores in-frame clones only, minus some. Of millions of clones listed, about 95% are singletons. The specimen was naive CD8+ T cells sorted from blood. The origin of the receptors is a man between 18 and 29 years old in good health.

This clone was found a few times. The chain is built from TRBV13 and TRBJ1-6; the D is unclear. Germline V gives CDR1 PRHDT, CDR2 FYEKMQ (reference sequence). Trimming stripped 5 bases from V and 5 bases from J, with 4 bases between. This CDR3 spans 12 amino acids. The CDR3 loop reads CASSRDNSPLHF. Written as DNA, the CDR3 is TGTGCCAGCAGCCGTGATAATTCACCCCTCCACTTT.

The genes are TRBV28 and TRBJ1-6; tentative D call: TRBD1 (5 bases). The CDR3 runs 17 residues. The ends were cut back, 3 bases at V and 6 bases at J, with 18 bases in the middle. Germline lookup yields CDR1 MDHEN and CDR2 SYDVKM. The CDR3 loop reads CASSFVAGREGNSPLHF. The CDR3 coding sequence is TGTGCCAGCAGTTTTGTTGCAGGGCGGGAAGGTAATTCACCCCTCCACTTT.

The J gene is TRBJ2-1, the V gene TRBV7-9, with TRBD2 as a possible D gene (6 bases). There are 13 residues in the CDR3. V lost 6 bases, J lost 6 bases, and 12 bases lay in between. Germline values: CDR1 SEHNR, CDR2 FQNEAQ (reference sequence). This CDR3 reads CASSSYGGNEQFF. The DNA of the CDR3 is TGTGCCAGCAGTTCCTACGGGGGCAATGAGCAGTTCTTC.

The rearrangement joins TRBV5-4 to TRBJ2-1; D might be TRBD1 (5 bases). The CDR3 has 13 amino acids. Germline CDR1 reads SGHNT; CDR2 reads YYREEE (reference sequence). The V gene lost 2 bases and the J gene lost 9 bases, with 12 bases spanning the gap. The DNA for the CDR3 is TGTGCCAGCAGCTTCGGAGACAGCGTTGAGCAGTTCTTC. Its protein is CASSFGDSVEQFF.

The chain carries TRBV19 and TRBJ2-5; 10 bases agree with TRBD1. The CDR3 runs 14 residues. Germline CDR1 reads LNHDA; CDR2 reads SQIVND (reference sequence). V shed 4 bases, J shed 4 bases, and the junction held 3 bases outside the gene matches. CDR3: CASSSRTGGETQYF. The CDR3 nucleotides are TGTGCCAGTAGTAGCCGGACAGGGGGAGAGACCCAGTACTTC.